One TCR beta chain is described in this entry. This record comes from a study of human T cells and chemical hapten exposure. MiXCR was run by TCRdb on the RACE reads, yielding one entry per CDR3 protein. The sample consists of 240,000 or so distinct CDR3 sequences, 7.5% to 10% of them appearing once. Time point defined: pre-sensitization, week 0. As for treatment: therapeutic diphenylcyclopropenone sensitization with weekly scalp DPC. The TCR sequence derives from a woman in her forties with alopecia areata. Some clones in this sample may be carry-over from other donors' samples. Sample: whole blood, taken in connection with sensitization to the hapten diphenylcyclopropenone (DPC).

CDR3 DNA sequence: TGTGCCGACCCCGGAGGCACAGATACGCAGTATTTT. This translates into CADPGGTDTQYF. This chain uses TRBV2 with TRBJ2-3; D call uncertain. The V and J ends lost 11 bases and 1 base respectively, with 10 bases between them. The CDR3 spans 12 residues. Germline-derived CDR1 and CDR2 are SNHLY and FYNNEI.